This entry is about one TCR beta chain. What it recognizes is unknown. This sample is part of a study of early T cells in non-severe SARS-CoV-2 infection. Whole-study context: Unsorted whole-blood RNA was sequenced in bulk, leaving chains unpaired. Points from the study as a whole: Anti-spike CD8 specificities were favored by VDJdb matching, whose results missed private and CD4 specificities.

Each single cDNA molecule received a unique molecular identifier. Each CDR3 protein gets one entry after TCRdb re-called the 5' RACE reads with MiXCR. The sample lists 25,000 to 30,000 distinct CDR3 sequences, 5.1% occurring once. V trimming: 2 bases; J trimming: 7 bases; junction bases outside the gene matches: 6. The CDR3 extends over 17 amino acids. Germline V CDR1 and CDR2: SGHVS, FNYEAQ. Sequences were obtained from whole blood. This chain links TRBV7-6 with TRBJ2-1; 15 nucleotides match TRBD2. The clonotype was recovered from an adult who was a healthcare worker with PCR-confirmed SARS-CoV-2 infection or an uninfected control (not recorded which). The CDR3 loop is CASSLRIGLAGGNEQFF. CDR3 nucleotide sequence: TGTGCCAGCAGCTTACGCATCGGACTAGCGGGAGGGAATGAGCAGTTCTTC.